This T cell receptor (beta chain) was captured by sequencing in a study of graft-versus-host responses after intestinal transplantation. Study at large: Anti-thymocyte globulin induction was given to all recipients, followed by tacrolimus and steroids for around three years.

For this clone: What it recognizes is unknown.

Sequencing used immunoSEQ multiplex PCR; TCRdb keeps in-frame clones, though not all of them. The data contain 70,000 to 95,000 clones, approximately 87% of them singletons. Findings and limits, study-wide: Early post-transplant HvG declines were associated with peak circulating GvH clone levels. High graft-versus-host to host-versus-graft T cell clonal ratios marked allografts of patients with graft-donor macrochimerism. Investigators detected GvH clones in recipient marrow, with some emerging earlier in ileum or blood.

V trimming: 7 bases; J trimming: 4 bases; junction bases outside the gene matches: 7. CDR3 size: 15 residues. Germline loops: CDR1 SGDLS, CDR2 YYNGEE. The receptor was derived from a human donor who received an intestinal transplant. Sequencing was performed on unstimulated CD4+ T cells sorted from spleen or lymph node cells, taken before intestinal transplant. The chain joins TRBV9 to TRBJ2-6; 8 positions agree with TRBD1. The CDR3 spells CASGRQGIGANVLTF. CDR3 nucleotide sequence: TGTGCCAGCGGGAGACAGGGGATCGGGGCCAACGTCCTGACTTTC.